These T cell receptor beta chains were read from a single sample in a study of cytomegalovirus exposure and HLA in healthy donors. Sequencing was performed with immunoSEQ multiplex PCR; in TCRdb, only in-frame clones are kept and a portion is missing. The table shows 150,000 to 190,000 clones, with approximately 72% occurring only once. Sequenced: PBMCs. The receptors were gathered from a man younger than 35 in good health and CMV-seronegative. Each CDR3 is given with its conserved first and last residue. The D gene is left open where the match is weak. Not all rows give a size; the values are once, few, many and, for expanded clones, a class.

clone_size cdr3_length d_call j_call v_call cdr3_nt cdr3_aa
NA 15 TRBD2 TRBJ2-7 TRBV11-2 TGTGCCAGCAGCTCCTCCGGGACTAAAACCTACGAGCAGTACTTC CASSSSGTKTYEQYF
NA 15 TRBD2 TRBJ2-1 TRBV19 TGTGCCAGTAGCCAGCAGGCGGGGGCCTACAATGAGCAGTTCTTC CASSQQAGAYNEQFF
NA 14 NA TRBJ2-7 TRBV6-5 TGTGCCAGCAGTTACGGGCCCTCCCCCCACGAGCAGTACTTC CASSYGPSPHEQYF
NA 13 TRBD1 TRBJ2-7 TRBV5-1 TGCGCCAGCAGCACAGACAGGGACTACGAGCAGTACTTC CASSTDRDYEQYF
NA 14 TRBD1 TRBJ2-7 TRBV19 TGTGCCAGTAGTTCGCCCGGGACAGCGTACGAGCAGTACTTC CASSSPGTAYEQYF
NA 12 TRBD1 TRBJ2-7 TRBV10-3 TGTGCCAGCCGACAGGGGGAGTACGAGCAGTACTTC CASRQGEYEQYF
NA 13 NA TRBJ1-4 TRBV7-9 TGTGCCAGCAGCCTGACAGTGTATGAAAAACTGTTTTTT CASSLTVYEKLFF
NA 17 NA TRBJ2-3 TRBV4-3 TGCGCCAGCAGCCAAGCCGGGAGCGGTTTTAGCACAGATACGCAGTATTTT CASSQAGSGFSTDTQYF
once 12 NA TRBJ1-2 TRBV28 TGTGCCAGCGGCAGGGTGGACTATGGCTACACCTTC CASGRVDYGYTF
NA 14 TRBD2 TRBJ2-3 TRBV18 TGTGCCAGCTCAGGCAGCGGGGTCACAGATACGCAGTATTTT CASSGSGVTDTQYF
NA 17 NA TRBJ2-1 TRBV13 TGTGCCAGCAGCTTAGGCAATGGGCGAATCCCCTACAATGAGCAGTTCTTC CASSLGNGRIPYNEQFF
NA 12 NA TRBJ2-7 TRBV5-1 TGCGCCAGTGATTTTCGGGCCCCGACAGTGTACTTC CASDFRAPTVYF
NA 14 TRBD1 TRBJ1-5 TRBV7-2 TGTGCCAGCAGTCGCGACAGGGGAGATCAGCCCCAGCATTTT CASSRDRGDQPQHF
few 20 TRBD1 TRBJ1-1 TRBV4-3 TGCGCCAGCAGCTCATACCACCCCAGGGGGCAGAGGAAGAAGGGCACTGAAGCTTTCTTT CASSSYHPRGQRKKGTEAFF
NA 14 TRBD2 TRBJ2-5 TRBV27 TGTGCCAGCAGTTCCCTCCGGGGGGGGTTGGCCCAGTACTTC CASSSLRGGLAQYF
once 14 NA TRBJ1-1 TRBV27 TGTGCCAGCAGTATCACCCCCACCCGCGCTGAAGCTTTCTTT CASSITPTRAEAFF
many 15 TRBD1 TRBJ2-5 TRBV6-1 TGTGCCAGCAGTGAAGAGGCAGGGGGACAGGAGACCCAGTACTTC CASSEEAGGQETQYF
NA 14 NA TRBJ2-7 TRBV10-2 TGCGCCAGCAGTGAGGGGACTCCGAGGTCCGAGCAGTACTTC CASSEGTPRSEQYF
NA 12 TRBD1 TRBJ2-7 TRBV5-4 TGTGCCAGCAGCTCAGGGGGTTACGAGCAGTACTTC CASSSGGYEQYF
NA 15 NA TRBJ2-1 TRBV2 TGTGCCAGCAGTGAACCCTCGACAGGCAAAGATGAGCAGTTCTTC CASSEPSTGKDEQFF
NA 14 TRBD1 TRBJ1-1 TRBV30 TGTGCCTCCACAGGGGGAGTATCGGATACTGAAGCTTTCTTT CASTGGVSDTEAFF
once 16 TRBD1 TRBJ1-2 TRBV5-1 TGCGCCAGCAGCACCCAGCCCGGACAGGTTAACTATGGCTACACCTTC CASSTQPGQVNYGYTF